Listed here is a single T cell receptor (beta chain). This record comes from a study of blood T cell repertoires in COVID-19. Study context: Nucleic acid was either cDNA or gDNA, and it came from T cells, B-cell-depleted T cells, or PBMCs.

Sequenced by immunoSEQ multiplex PCR; TCRdb stores in-frame clones only, minus some. The data contain around 300,000 clones, 86% of them seen just once; the ten biggest clones take up 3%. V lost 6 bases and J lost 3, with 18 bases in between. CDR1 MDHEN and CDR2 SYDVKM come from the germline V gene. This CDR3 has 15 amino acids. V and J are TRBV28 and TRBJ2-7; perhaps TRBD2 as D (6 bases). This TCR derives from a woman aged 25 to 45 with active or convalescent COVID-19. Sequencing was done on a sample of peripheral blood. In nucleotides, the CDR3 is TGTGCCAGCAGAGGGGCCCGGGACTTTTTCTACGAGCAGTACTTC. This sequence encodes CASRGARDFFYEQYF.